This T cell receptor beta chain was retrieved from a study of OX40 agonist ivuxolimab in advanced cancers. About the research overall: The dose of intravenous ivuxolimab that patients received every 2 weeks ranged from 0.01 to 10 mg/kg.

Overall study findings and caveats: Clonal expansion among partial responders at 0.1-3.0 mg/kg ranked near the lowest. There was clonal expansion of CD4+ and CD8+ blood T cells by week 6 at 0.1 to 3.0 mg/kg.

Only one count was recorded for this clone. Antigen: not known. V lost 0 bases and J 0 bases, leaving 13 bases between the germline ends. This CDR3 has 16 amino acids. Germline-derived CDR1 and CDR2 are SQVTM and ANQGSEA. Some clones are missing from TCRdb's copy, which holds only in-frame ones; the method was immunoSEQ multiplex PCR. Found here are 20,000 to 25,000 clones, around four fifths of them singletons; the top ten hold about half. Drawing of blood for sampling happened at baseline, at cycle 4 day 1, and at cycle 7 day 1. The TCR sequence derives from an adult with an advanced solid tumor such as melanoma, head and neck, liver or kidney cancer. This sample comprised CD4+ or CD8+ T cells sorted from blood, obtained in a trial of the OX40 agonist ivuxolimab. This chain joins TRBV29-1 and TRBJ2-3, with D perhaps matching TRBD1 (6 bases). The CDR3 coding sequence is TGCAGCGTTGAAGATCCGACAGGAACTAGCACAGATACGCAGTATTTT. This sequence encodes CSVEDPTGTSTDTQYF.